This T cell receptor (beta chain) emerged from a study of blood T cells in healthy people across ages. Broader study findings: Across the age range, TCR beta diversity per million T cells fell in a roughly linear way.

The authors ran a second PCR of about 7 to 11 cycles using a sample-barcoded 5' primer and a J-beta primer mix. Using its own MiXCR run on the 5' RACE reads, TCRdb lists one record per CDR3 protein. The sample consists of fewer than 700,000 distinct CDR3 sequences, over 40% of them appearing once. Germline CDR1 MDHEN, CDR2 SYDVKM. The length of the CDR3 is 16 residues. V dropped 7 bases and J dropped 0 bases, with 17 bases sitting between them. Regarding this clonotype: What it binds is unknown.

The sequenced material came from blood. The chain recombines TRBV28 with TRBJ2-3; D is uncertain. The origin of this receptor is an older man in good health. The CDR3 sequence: CASTRVGRPSTDTQYF. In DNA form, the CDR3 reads TGTGCCAGCACCAGAGTGGGCAGACCAAGCACAGATACGCAGTATTTT. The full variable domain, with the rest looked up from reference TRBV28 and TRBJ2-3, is DVKVTQSSRYLVKRTGEKVFLECVQDMDHENMFWYRQDPGLGLRLIYFSYDVKMKEKGDIPEGYSVSREKKERFSLILESASTNQTSMYLCASTRVGRPSTDTQYFGPGTRLTVL.